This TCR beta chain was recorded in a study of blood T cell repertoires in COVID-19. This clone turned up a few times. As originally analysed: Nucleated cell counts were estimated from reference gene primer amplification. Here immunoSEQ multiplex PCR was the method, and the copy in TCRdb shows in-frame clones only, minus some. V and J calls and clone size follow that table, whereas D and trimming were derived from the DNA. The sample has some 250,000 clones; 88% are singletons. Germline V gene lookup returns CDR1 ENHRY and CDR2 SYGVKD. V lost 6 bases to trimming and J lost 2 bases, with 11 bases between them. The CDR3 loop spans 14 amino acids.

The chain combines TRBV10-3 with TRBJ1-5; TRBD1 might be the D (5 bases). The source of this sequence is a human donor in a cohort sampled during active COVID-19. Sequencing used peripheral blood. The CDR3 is CAIRDLGGNQPQHF. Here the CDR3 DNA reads TGTGCCATCAGGGATTTAGGGGGCAATCAGCCCCAGCATTTT.